This T cell receptor beta chain was sequenced in a study of T cell changes during pregnancy in multiple sclerosis. Method: immunoSEQ multiplex PCR; TCRdb's copy keeps in-frame clones and lacks some. The data contain 110,000 or so clones, 90% to 95% of them singletons. The sequence was obtained from a female donor with multiple sclerosis, enrolled in a pregnancy study. The sample here was peripheral blood, taken before pregnancy.

The CDR3 protein is CASKRTGLDSPLHF. CDR3 nucleotides: TGTGCCAGCAAGAGAACAGGGTTAGATTCACCCCTCCACTTT. The chain is built from TRBV9 and TRBJ1-6; weak D call: TRBD1 (6 bases). The CDR3 loop spans 14 amino acids. Germline V gene lookup returns CDR1 SGDLS and CDR2 YYNGEE. Deletions cut 6 bases from V and 8 bases from J, with 15 bases between.